One and the same sample provided the 19 T cell receptor beta chains below, sequenced in a study of memory CD4+ T cells and cytomegalovirus serostatus. Single viable CD3+CD4+CD8-CD45RO+ cells were sorted as the memory CD4+ T cells. Clones were read by immunoSEQ multiplex PCR, and TCRdb kept only the in-frame ones, dropping some. The table has roughly 54,000 clones, around three quarters seen once; the top ten hold about 1.5%. Sequences were obtained from memory CD4+ T cells from blood. The receptors were gathered from an adult in good health and CMV-seronegative.

V gene TRBV27 combines with J gene TRBJ2-5, with a possible D match to TRBD1 (6 bases). Trimming cost V 2 bases and J 9 bases, with 16 bases left between them. This CDR3 has 14 amino acids. The germline V gene encodes CDR1 MNHEY and CDR2 SMNVEV (reference sequence). This CDR3 reads CASSLGGHPKAQYF. CDR3 nucleotides: TGTGCCAGCAGTTTAGGGGGACACCCGAAGGCCCAGTACTTC.

The chain links TRBV4-3 to TRBJ1-6; D not certain. The CDR3 loop spans 14 amino acids. Trimming pared 1 base from V and 6 bases from J, leaving 7 bases between. Per the germline V gene, CDR1 is LGHNA and CDR2 is YSLEER. CDR3 bases: TGCGCCAGCAGCCAAGGGCGGCTTAATTCACCCCTCCACTTT. It yields the protein CASSQGRLNSPLHF.

The chain carries TRBV27 and TRBJ2-5; 8 bases are shared with TRBD2. This CDR3 contains 16 residues. The V and J ends lost 5 bases and 10 bases, in that order; junction bases with no gene match: 18. Germline lookup yields CDR1 MNHEY and CDR2 SMNVEV (reference sequence). The DNA of the CDR3 is TGTGCCAGCAGTCCGCTCGTAAGCGGGGGACTCCGGGACCAGTACTTC. Protein: CASSPLVSGGLRDQYF.

The chain couples TRBV6-1 to TRBJ1-2, with D possibly being TRBD1 (5 bases). The germline CDR1 and CDR2 sequences are MNHNS and SASEGT. V gave up 3 bases and J gave up 5 bases, with 7 bases separating them. The length of the CDR3 is 12 residues. CDR3 in DNA: TGTGCCAGCAGTGAGGGGGTATATGGCTACACCTTC. Its protein is CASSEGVYGYTF.

The genes are TRBV28 and TRBJ1-1; maybe TRBD1 (6 bases). From germline, CDR1 is MDHEN and CDR2 SYDVKM. CDR3 length: 14 amino acids. Trimming took 4 bases from V and 6 from J, leaving 15 bases between them. The CDR3 DNA is TGTGCCAGCAGTTCCGTTTTCAGGGGAGCTGAAGCTTTCTTT. This sequence encodes CASSSVFRGAEAFF.

This clone has just a few counts. The gene calls are TRBV29-1 and TRBJ1-5, with TRBD1 matching over 7 bases. This CDR3 is 12 amino acids long. V was pared by 4 bases and J by 6 bases, with 3 bases of the junction left unmatched. CDR1 is SQVTM and CDR2 is ANQGSEA in the germline V gene. The CDR3 nucleotides are TGCAGCGTTGGGACAGGCAGTCAGCCCCAGCATTTT. It codes for CSVGTGSQPQHF. The whole variable domain, remainder taken from reference TRBV29-1 and TRBJ1-5, is SAVISQKPSRDICQRGTSLTIQCQVDSQVTMMFWYRQQPGQSLTLIATANQGSEATYESGFVIDKFPISRPNLTFSTLTVSNMSPEDSSIYLCSVGTGSQPQHFGDGTRLSIL.

This chain links TRBV7-2 with TRBJ2-3; 10 bases agree with TRBD2. Trimming cost V 2 bases and J 5 bases; bases outside gene matches: 13. The CDR3 sequence is 18 residues long. Germline CDR1 is SGHTA and CDR2 is FQGNSA. The CDR3 coding sequence is TGTGCCAGCAGCTTACAGGCTAGCGGGGGCGCCTCCCGAGATACGCAGTATTTT. Residues: CASSLQASGGASRDTQYF.

J is TRBJ2-5 and V is TRBV5-1; D is unresolved. From germline, CDR1 is SGHRS and CDR2 YFSETQ. V lost 3 bases to trimming and J lost 0 bases, with 6 bases between them. The CDR3 sequence is 13 residues long. CDR3 nucleotide sequence: TGCGCCAGCAGCTCGGTGTACCAAGAGACCCAGTACTTC. It translates to CASSSVYQETQYF.

The rearrangement uses TRBV9 and TRBJ2-3; D is unclear. Trimming took off 0 bases at V and 0 bases at J, with 8 bases between the two ends. The CDR3 contains 15 residues. Germline loops: CDR1 SGDLS, CDR2 YYNGEE. CDR3 DNA sequence: TGTGCCAGCAGCGTAGCGGCATCTAGCACAGATACGCAGTATTTT. This encodes CASSVAASSTDTQYF.

Here the CDR3 DNA reads TGTGCCAGCACCGACGGAGGGACGAGTGGAAACACCATATATTTT. Its protein product is CASTDGGTSGNTIYF. The genes are TRBV28 and TRBJ1-3, with D tentatively TRBD1 (5 bases). The germline V gene encodes CDR1 MDHEN and CDR2 SYDVKM. The V end lost 7 bases, the J end lost 3 bases, and 16 bases lay between the germline ends. CDR3 length equals 15 residues.

This clone was counted between two and nine times. The chain employs TRBV16 and TRBJ2-7; D remains ambiguous. This CDR3 region has 14 residues. Trimming shortened V by 0 bases and J by 0 bases, and 6 bases separated the two germline ends. Germline assignment: CDR1 KGHSY and CDR2 FQNENV. The CDR3 loop reads CASSQSLASYEQYF. As DNA, the CDR3 is TGTGCCAGCAGCCAATCGTTAGCCTCCTACGAGCAGTACTTC. The whole variable domain, filled in from reference TRBV16 and TRBJ2-7, reads GEEVAQTPKHLVRGEGQKAKLYCAPIKGHSYVFWYQQVLKNEFKFLISFQNENVFDETGMPKERFSAKCLPNSPCSLEIQATKLEDSAVYFCASSQSLASYEQYFGPGTRLTVT.

The rearrangement uses TRBV9 and TRBJ2-7; D possibly corresponds to TRBD2 (6 bases). The CDR3 runs 17 residues. Looked up from germline, CDR1 is SGDLS and CDR2 is YYNGEE. Trimming left V 5 bases short and J 5 bases short, with 26 bases between. This CDR3 is CASSQTAGGTPAHEQYF. CDR3 nucleotide sequence: TGTGCCAGCAGTCAAACCGCTGGGGGGACTCCGGCCCACGAGCAGTACTTC.

The J gene is TRBJ2-5, the V gene TRBV2, with D possibly matching TRBD2 (7 bases). This CDR3 has 14 residues. Trimming removed 8 bases from V and 5 bases from J, with 18 bases in between. Per germline, CDR1 SNHLY and CDR2 FYNNEI. CDR3 residues: CASQSNSGGETQYF. The CDR3 DNA is TGTGCCAGCCAATCGAACTCGGGGGGCGAGACCCAGTACTTC.

The chain combines TRBV18 with TRBJ1-1; D is unclear. CDR3 length: 16 residues. Trimming shortened V by 4 bases and J by 3 bases, and 18 bases separated the two germline ends. Per the germline V gene, CDR1 is KGHSH and CDR2 is LQKENI. CDR3 DNA: TGTGCCAGCTCACGGCTGCCCGCTACTGGGGACACTGAAGCTTTCTTT. This translates into CASSRLPATGDTEAFF.

The chain uses TRBV19 and TRBJ2-7, with TRBD1 as a possible D gene (6 bases). The CDR3 has 14 residues. CDR1 and CDR2 (germline): LNHDA, SQIVND (reference sequence). V dropped 2 bases and J dropped 6 bases, with 14 bases sitting between them. DNA of the CDR3: TGTGCCAGTAGTATATCCGCAGGGGCGGGCGAGCAGTACTTC. As protein: CASSISAGAGEQYF.

The J gene is TRBJ2-1, the V gene TRBV5-5; D call uncertain. The ends were cut back, 2 bases at V and 9 bases at J, with 12 bases in the middle. Looked up from germline, CDR1 is SGHKS and CDR2 is YYEKEE (reference sequence). The CDR3 sequence is 13 residues long. CDR3 sequence reads: CASSLLRWTEQFF. CDR3 DNA sequence: TGTGCCAGCAGCTTACTGAGATGGACTGAGCAGTTCTTC.

CDR3 protein: CASRMFRRDNSYEQYF. The CDR3 region has the DNA TGTGCCAGCAGGATGTTTAGGCGGGACAACTCCTACGAGCAGTACTTC. The gene calls are TRBV28 and TRBJ2-7; either TRBD1 or TRBD2 may supply D (6 bases each). Germline values: CDR1 MDHEN, CDR2 SYDVKM. V lost 6 bases, J lost 0 bases, and 18 bases lay in between. The CDR3 consists of 16 residues.

The J gene is TRBJ1-6, the V gene TRBV6-4; possible D gene TRBD1, 5 bases. The CDR3 totals 13 residues. Trimming shortened V by 5 bases and J by 7 bases, and 9 bases separated the two germline ends. CDR1 and CDR2 (germline): MRHNA, SNTAGT. CDR3 bases: TGTGCCAGCAGTCGGGACGGAAATTCACCCCTCCACTTT. Translation: CASSRDGNSPLHF.

The CDR3 DNA sequence: TGTGCCACCAGCAGAGAACTCGGACGGAACACTGAAGCTTTCTTT. This gives the protein CATSRELGRNTEAFF. The chain combines TRBV15 with TRBJ1-1; D not certain. V lost 0 bases and J 1 base, leaving 9 bases between the germline ends. This CDR3 spans 15 amino acids. Germline CDR1 is LNHNV and CDR2 is YYDKDF (reference sequence).